Listed below are T cell receptor beta chains from one sample, sequenced in a study of blood T cells in healthy people across ages. MiXCR, applied by TCRdb to the 5' RACE reads, yields one record per CDR3 protein. The data show around 1,000,000 distinct CDR3 sequences, 20% to 25% seen once. This sample was shared with a second study, whose subject was T cells of mothers and their children.

The material sequenced was blood. Receptors originate from a girl aged 2 to 10 in good health. The CDR3 runs from the conserved cysteine through the conserved F or W. Fields, in order: clone size, J gene, D gene, V gene, CDR3 protein, CDR3 DNA. The D gene is left open where the match is weak. Rows may omit the clone size; those that give it use once, few, many or a size class.

abundance: .; j_gene: TRBJ2-1; d_gene: .; v_gene: TRBV24-1; CDR3aa: CATSDLRVDPYNEQFF; CDR3nt: TGTGCCACCAGTGATTTGCGGGTGGATCCTTACAATGAGCAGTTCTTC
abundance: .; j_gene: TRBJ2-1; d_gene: TRBD1; v_gene: TRBV29-1; CDR3aa: CSGGDRGPGNEQFF; CDR3nt: TGCAGCGGGGGGGACAGGGGGCCGGGCAATGAGCAGTTCTTC
abundance: .; j_gene: TRBJ2-5; d_gene: .; v_gene: TRBV5-1; CDR3aa: CASSKTSPQETQYF; CDR3nt: TGCGCCAGCAGTAAAACTAGCCCCCAAGAGACCCAGTACTTC
abundance: .; j_gene: TRBJ2-7; d_gene: TRBD2; v_gene: TRBV7-9; CDR3aa: CASSPQPLAGSSYEQYF; CDR3nt: TGTGCCAGCAGCCCGCAGCCACTAGCGGGAAGCTCCTACGAGCAGTACTTC
abundance: .; j_gene: TRBJ1-2; d_gene: .; v_gene: TRBV6-5; CDR3aa: CASSYSSSGAGGYTF; CDR3nt: TGTGCCAGCAGTTACTCGTCCTCCGGGGCCGGGGGCTACACCTTC
abundance: few; j_gene: TRBJ1-5; d_gene: .; v_gene: TRBV29-1; CDR3aa: CSVGGGFGQPQHF; CDR3nt: TGCAGCGTTGGGGGGGGGTTTGGTCAGCCCCAGCATTTT
abundance: .; j_gene: TRBJ1-2; d_gene: .; v_gene: TRBV27; CDR3aa: CASSYGSNYGYTF; CDR3nt: TGTGCCAGCTCGTACGGCTCTAACTATGGCTACACCTTC
abundance: few; j_gene: TRBJ2-3; d_gene: .; v_gene: TRBV20-1; CDR3aa: CSARGRGQLEYTQYF; CDR3nt: TGCAGTGCTAGAGGGAGGGGACAGCTGGAGTATACGCAGTATTTT
abundance: .; j_gene: TRBJ2-5; d_gene: TRBD2; v_gene: TRBV18; CDR3aa: CASSPRNGGQETQYF; CDR3nt: TGTGCCAGCTCACCACGTAACGGGGGGCAAGAGACCCAGTACTTC
abundance: .; j_gene: TRBJ2-5; d_gene: .; v_gene: TRBV28; CDR3aa: CASSLAGPYGQYF; CDR3nt: TGTGCCAGCAGTTTGGCGGGGCCCTACGGACAGTACTTC
abundance: few; j_gene: TRBJ2-1; d_gene: .; v_gene: TRBV6-5; CDR3aa: CASSYSISSIQFF; CDR3nt: TGTGCCAGCAGTTACTCGATTAGCAGCATCCAGTTCTTC
abundance: .; j_gene: TRBJ2-5; d_gene: TRBD1; v_gene: TRBV7-9; CDR3aa: CASSLRDSPETQYF; CDR3nt: TGTGCCAGCAGCTTGAGGGACAGCCCAGAGACCCAGTACTTC
abundance: few; j_gene: TRBJ2-5; d_gene: .; v_gene: TRBV6-5; CDR3aa: CASSYGIAEGETQYF; CDR3nt: TGTGCCAGCAGTTATGGGATTGCGGAGGGAGAGACCCAGTACTTC
abundance: .; j_gene: TRBJ1-2; d_gene: TRBD1; v_gene: TRBV5-1; CDR3aa: CASGGQGLDGYTF; CDR3nt: TGCGCCAGCGGCGGACAGGGCCTGGATGGCTACACCTTC
abundance: .; j_gene: TRBJ1-1; d_gene: TRBD1; v_gene: TRBV6-5; CDR3aa: CASSRVQGGITEAFF; CDR3nt: TGTGCCAGCAGTCGAGTTCAGGGGGGGATCACTGAAGCTTTCTTT
abundance: few; j_gene: TRBJ2-7; d_gene: .; v_gene: TRBV6-5; CDR3aa: CASSYGVSPYEQYF; CDR3nt: TGTGCCAGCAGTTACGGCGTGAGCCCCTACGAGCAGTACTTC
abundance: few; j_gene: TRBJ1-1; d_gene: TRBD1; v_gene: TRBV6-5; CDR3aa: CASTGDRVGNTEAFF; CDR3nt: TGTGCCAGCACCGGGGACAGGGTCGGGAACACTGAAGCTTTCTTT
abundance: few; j_gene: TRBJ1-4; d_gene: .; v_gene: TRBV5-5; CDR3aa: CASSQGPVATNEKLFF; CDR3nt: TGTGCCAGCAGCCAAGGCCCTGTCGCAACTAATGAAAAACTGTTTTTT
abundance: .; j_gene: TRBJ2-7; d_gene: TRBD2; v_gene: TRBV4-2; CDR3aa: CASSQDPGGSGSYEQYF; CDR3nt: TGTGCCAGCAGCCAAGACCCCGGAGGGAGCGGGAGTTACGAGCAGTACTTC
abundance: .; j_gene: TRBJ2-7; d_gene: TRBD2; v_gene: TRBV12-3/TRBV12-4; CDR3aa: CASSAIRDYQYF; CDR3nt: TGTGCCAGCAGTGCCATCCGGGACTATCAGTACTTC
abundance: .; j_gene: TRBJ2-5; d_gene: .; v_gene: TRBV20-1; CDR3aa: CSARVPARETQYF; CDR3nt: TGCAGTGCTAGAGTTCCTGCACGGGAGACCCAGTACTTC
abundance: .; j_gene: TRBJ2-4; d_gene: .; v_gene: TRBV28; CDR3aa: CASSSIGSGKNIQYF; CDR3nt: TGTGCCAGCAGTAGCATAGGTTCGGGAAAAAACATTCAGTACTTC
abundance: once; j_gene: TRBJ2-3; d_gene: TRBD1; v_gene: TRBV5-1; CDR3aa: CASSDGQGMDTQYF; CDR3nt: TGCGCCAGCAGCGACGGACAGGGGATGGATACGCAGTATTTT
abundance: once; j_gene: TRBJ1-5; d_gene: .; v_gene: TRBV6-5; CDR3aa: CASSSGALDQPQHF; CDR3nt: TGTGCCAGCAGTTCCGGGGCCCTCGATCAGCCCCAGCATTTT
abundance: .; j_gene: TRBJ2-1; d_gene: TRBD2; v_gene: TRBV4-3; CDR3aa: CASSQVLAGGHEQFF; CDR3nt: TGCGCCAGCAGCCAAGTACTAGCGGGGGGGCATGAGCAGTTCTTC
abundance: few; j_gene: TRBJ2-1; d_gene: .; v_gene: TRBV10-3; CDR3aa: CAISDLSGGRGPFSSYNEQFF; CDR3nt: TGTGCCATCAGTGATTTGTCCGGGGGCAGGGGCCCCTTTAGCTCCTACAATGAGCAGTTCTTC
abundance: few; j_gene: TRBJ1-4; d_gene: .; v_gene: TRBV7-9; CDR3aa: CTSSPTGNRGEKLFF; CDR3nt: TGTACCAGCAGCCCCACAGGGAATAGGGGTGAAAAACTGTTTTTT
abundance: .; j_gene: TRBJ2-1; d_gene: .; v_gene: TRBV10-3; CDR3aa: CAITIDPDNEQFF; CDR3nt: TGTGCCATCACTATCGACCCCGACAATGAGCAGTTCTTC
abundance: few; j_gene: TRBJ2-7; d_gene: .; v_gene: TRBV15; CDR3aa: CATSGGGGFYEQYF; CDR3nt: TGTGCCACCAGCGGGGGCGGGGGATTCTACGAGCAGTACTTC
abundance: .; j_gene: TRBJ2-3; d_gene: TRBD2; v_gene: TRBV7-9; CDR3aa: CASSLPSGFSSTDTQYF; CDR3nt: TGTGCCAGCAGCCTCCCTAGCGGATTCTCTAGCACAGATACGCAGTATTTT
abundance: .; j_gene: TRBJ1-1; d_gene: .; v_gene: TRBV9; CDR3aa: CASSVDVDANTEAFF; CDR3nt: TGTGCCAGCAGCGTAGACGTAGATGCGAACACTGAAGCTTTCTTT
abundance: .; j_gene: TRBJ2-5; d_gene: .; v_gene: TRBV12-3/TRBV12-4; CDR3aa: CASSNPVGETQYF; CDR3nt: TGTGCCAGCAGTAATCCTGTGGGAGAGACCCAGTACTTC
abundance: few; j_gene: TRBJ2-5; d_gene: .; v_gene: TRBV11-2; CDR3aa: CASSLDGVGETQYF; CDR3nt: TGTGCCAGCAGCTTAGACGGCGTGGGCGAGACCCAGTACTTC
abundance: .; j_gene: TRBJ2-7; d_gene: TRBD1; v_gene: TRBV18; CDR3aa: CASSPTGETYEQYF; CDR3nt: TGTGCCAGCTCACCGACAGGGGAAACCTACGAGCAGTACTTC
abundance: .; j_gene: TRBJ2-7; d_gene: TRBD1; v_gene: TRBV3-1; CDR3aa: CASSQDPWGQGGSEQYF; CDR3nt: TGTGCCAGCAGCCAAGATCCCTGGGGACAGGGAGGAAGCGAGCAGTACTTC
abundance: few; j_gene: TRBJ2-1; d_gene: TRBD2; v_gene: TRBV28; CDR3aa: CASSAASGGSSYNEQFF; CDR3nt: TGTGCCAGCAGTGCCGCTAGCGGGGGCAGCTCCTACAATGAGCAGTTCTTC
abundance: .; j_gene: TRBJ2-5; d_gene: .; v_gene: TRBV5-1; CDR3aa: CASSWRIGQQETQYF; CDR3nt: TGCGCCAGCAGCTGGCGGATCGGACAGCAAGAGACCCAGTACTTC
abundance: .; j_gene: TRBJ2-1; d_gene: TRBD2; v_gene: TRBV14; CDR3aa: CASNGGRAYVQFF; CDR3nt: TGTGCCAGCAATGGCGGGAGGGCCTATGTGCAGTTCTTC
abundance: .; j_gene: TRBJ2-1; d_gene: TRBD2; v_gene: TRBV20-1; CDR3aa: CSAPLAGVTNEQFF; CDR3nt: TGCAGTGCCCCCCTAGCGGGAGTGACGAATGAGCAGTTCTTC
abundance: few; j_gene: TRBJ1-5; d_gene: .; v_gene: TRBV7-2; CDR3aa: CASSLEYWPQHF; CDR3nt: TGTGCCAGCAGCTTAGAGTATTGGCCCCAGCATTTT
abundance: .; j_gene: TRBJ2-4; d_gene: .; v_gene: TRBV12-3/TRBV12-4; CDR3aa: CASMEGARNIQYF; CDR3nt: TGTGCCAGCATGGAGGGGGCGAGGAACATTCAGTACTTC
abundance: .; j_gene: TRBJ1-1; d_gene: .; v_gene: TRBV4-2; CDR3aa: CASDEGSEAFF; CDR3nt: TGTGCCAGCGACGAGGGGTCTGAAGCTTTCTTT
abundance: .; j_gene: TRBJ1-1; d_gene: TRBD1; v_gene: TRBV27; CDR3aa: CASRRGQDLTFF; CDR3nt: TGTGCCAGCCGCCGGGGACAGGACCTAACTTTCTTT
abundance: .; j_gene: TRBJ2-1; d_gene: .; v_gene: TRBV29-1; CDR3aa: CSVGADNEQFF; CDR3nt: TGCAGCGTGGGAGCGGACAATGAGCAGTTCTTC
abundance: few; j_gene: TRBJ2-3; d_gene: TRBD1; v_gene: TRBV7-2; CDR3aa: CASSSQASQGLADTQYF; CDR3nt: TGTGCCAGCAGCTCGCAGGCCTCACAGGGGCTGGCGGATACGCAGTATTTT
abundance: few; j_gene: TRBJ2-1; d_gene: TRBD2; v_gene: TRBV5-1; CDR3aa: CASSPGELAGSEQFF; CDR3nt: TGCGCCAGCAGCCCGGGTGAGCTAGCGGGAAGTGAGCAGTTCTTC
abundance: few; j_gene: TRBJ1-1; d_gene: .; v_gene: TRBV4-3; CDR3aa: CASSTNTNTEAFF; CDR3nt: TGCGCCAGCAGTACGAATACGAACACTGAAGCTTTCTTT
abundance: few; j_gene: TRBJ2-3; d_gene: TRBD2; v_gene: TRBV7-8; CDR3aa: CASSLPQRGITDTQYF; CDR3nt: TGTGCCAGCAGCTTACCCCAGCGGGGTATCACAGATACGCAGTATTTT
abundance: .; j_gene: TRBJ1-2; d_gene: .; v_gene: TRBV5-5; CDR3aa: CASSLEGGNFYYGYIF; CDR3nt: TGTGCCAGCAGCTTGGAAGGGGGTAACTTTTACTATGGCTACATCTTC
abundance: few; j_gene: TRBJ1-2; d_gene: .; v_gene: TRBV5-1; CDR3aa: CASSLGGNAIYGYTF; CDR3nt: TGCGCCAGCAGCTTGGGTGGAAACGCGATCTATGGCTACACCTTC
abundance: .; j_gene: TRBJ2-6; d_gene: .; v_gene: TRBV29-1; CDR3aa: CSVRIGGSGANVLTF; CDR3nt: TGCAGCGTCCGTATTGGGGGATCTGGGGCCAACGTCCTGACTTTC
abundance: .; j_gene: TRBJ2-3; d_gene: .; v_gene: TRBV27; CDR3aa: CASSLEALVGDTQYF; CDR3nt: TGTGCCAGCAGTTTAGAAGCACTAGTTGGAGATACACAGTATTTT
abundance: .; j_gene: TRBJ1-6; d_gene: .; v_gene: TRBV9; CDR3aa: CASSRERSSYNSPLHF; CDR3nt: TGTGCCAGCAGCCGAGAAAGGAGCTCCTATAATTCACCCCTCCACTTT
abundance: .; j_gene: TRBJ2-1; d_gene: .; v_gene: TRBV25-1; CDR3aa: CASSEHSESYNEQFF; CDR3nt: TGTGCCAGCAGTGAACACTCCGAATCCTACAATGAGCAGTTCTTC